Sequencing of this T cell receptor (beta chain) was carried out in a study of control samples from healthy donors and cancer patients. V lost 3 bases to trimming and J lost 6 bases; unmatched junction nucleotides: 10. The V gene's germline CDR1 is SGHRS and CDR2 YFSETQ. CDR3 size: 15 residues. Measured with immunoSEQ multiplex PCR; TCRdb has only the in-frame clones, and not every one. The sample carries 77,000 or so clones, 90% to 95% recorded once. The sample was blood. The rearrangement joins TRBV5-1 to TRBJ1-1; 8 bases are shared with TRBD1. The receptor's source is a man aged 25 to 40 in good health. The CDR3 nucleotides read TGCGCCAGCAGCTACGGACAGGGATTCGGCTCTGAAGCTTTCTTT. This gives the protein CASSYGQGFGSEAFF.